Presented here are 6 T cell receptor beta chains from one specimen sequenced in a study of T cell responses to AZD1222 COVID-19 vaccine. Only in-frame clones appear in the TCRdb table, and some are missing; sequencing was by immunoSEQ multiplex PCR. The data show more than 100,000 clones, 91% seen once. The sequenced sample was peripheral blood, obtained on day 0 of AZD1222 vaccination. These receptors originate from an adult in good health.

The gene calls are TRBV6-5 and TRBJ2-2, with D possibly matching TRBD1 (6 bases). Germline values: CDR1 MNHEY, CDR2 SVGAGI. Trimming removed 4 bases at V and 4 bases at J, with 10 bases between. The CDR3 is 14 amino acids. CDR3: CASSWGLGTGELFF. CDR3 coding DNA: TGTGCCAGCAGTTGGGGGCTAGGCACCGGGGAGCTGTTTTTT.

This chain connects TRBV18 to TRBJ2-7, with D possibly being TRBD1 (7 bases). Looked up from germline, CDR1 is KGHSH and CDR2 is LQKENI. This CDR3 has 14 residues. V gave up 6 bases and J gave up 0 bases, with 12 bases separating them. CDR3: CASSGGQSSYEQYF. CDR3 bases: TGTGCCAGCTCGGGGGGACAGAGCTCCTACGAGCAGTACTTC.

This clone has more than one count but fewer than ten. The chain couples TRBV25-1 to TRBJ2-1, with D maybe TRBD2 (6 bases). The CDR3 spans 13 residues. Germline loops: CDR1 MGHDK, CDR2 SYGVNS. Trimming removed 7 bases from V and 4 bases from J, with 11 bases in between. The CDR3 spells CASTLGGYNEQFF. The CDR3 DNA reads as TGTGCCAGCACTTTGGGGGGATACAATGAGCAGTTCTTC.

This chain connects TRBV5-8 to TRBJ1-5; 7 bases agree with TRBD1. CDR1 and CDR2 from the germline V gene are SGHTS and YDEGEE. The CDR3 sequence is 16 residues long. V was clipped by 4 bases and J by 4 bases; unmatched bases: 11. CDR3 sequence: CASSGNWDSPNQPQHF. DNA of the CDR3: TGTGCCAGCAGCGGCAACTGGGACAGCCCAAATCAGCCCCAGCATTTT.

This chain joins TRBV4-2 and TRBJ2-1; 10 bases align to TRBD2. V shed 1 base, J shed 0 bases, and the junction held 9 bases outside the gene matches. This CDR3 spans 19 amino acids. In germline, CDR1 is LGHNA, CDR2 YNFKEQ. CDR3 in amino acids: CASSQGARTSGFSYNEQFF. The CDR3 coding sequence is TGTGCCAGCAGCCAAGGGGCGAGGACTAGCGGATTCTCCTACAATGAGCAGTTCTTC.

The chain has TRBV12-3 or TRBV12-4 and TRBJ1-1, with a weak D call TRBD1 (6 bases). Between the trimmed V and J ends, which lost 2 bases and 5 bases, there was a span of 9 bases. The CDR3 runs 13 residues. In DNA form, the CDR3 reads TGTGCCAGCAGTTTATCAGGGGTAACTGAAGCTTTCTTT. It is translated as CASSLSGVTEAFF.